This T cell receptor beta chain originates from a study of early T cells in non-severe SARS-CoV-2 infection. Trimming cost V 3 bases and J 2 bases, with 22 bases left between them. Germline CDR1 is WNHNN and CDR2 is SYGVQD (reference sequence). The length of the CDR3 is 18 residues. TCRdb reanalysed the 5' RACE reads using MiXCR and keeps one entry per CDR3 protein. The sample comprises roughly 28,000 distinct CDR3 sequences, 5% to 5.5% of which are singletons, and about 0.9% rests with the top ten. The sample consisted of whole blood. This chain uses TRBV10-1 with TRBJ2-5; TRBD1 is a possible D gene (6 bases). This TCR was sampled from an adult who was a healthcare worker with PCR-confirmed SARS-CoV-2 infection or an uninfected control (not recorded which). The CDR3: CASSERTGRKGSQETQYF. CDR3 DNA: TGCGCCAGCAGTGAACGTACAGGGCGAAAGGGGAGTCAAGAGACCCAGTACTTC.